The 25 T cell receptor beta chains reported below all come from one sample, sequenced in a study of neurological immune-mediated disorders. TCRdb redid the calling of the 5' RACE reads with MiXCR, one entry per CDR3 protein. This repertoire shows 65,000 to 85,000 distinct CDR3 sequences, 2.5% to 4% found once; its top ten account for about 5.5%. Material: PBMCs. These receptors originate from a woman in her forties or fifties with multiple sclerosis.

Many counts were recorded for this clonotype. The chain recombines TRBV20-1 with TRBJ2-1; TRBD2 agrees at 7 bases. CDR1 is DFQATT and CDR2 is SNEGSKA in the germline V gene (reference sequence). The CDR3 extends over 15 amino acids. J lost 14 bases, V lost 0 bases, and 16 bases had no gene match. CDR3 sequence reads: CSARDPTSFSSEEFF. CDR3 nucleotides: TGCAGTGCTAGAGATCCGACTAGCTTCTCATCGGAGGAGTTCTTC.

This clonotype occurred many times. V gene TRBV7-2 combines with J gene TRBJ2-4; D not resolved. V was pared by 1 base and J by 11 bases, with 15 bases between. The CDR3 runs 14 residues. The germline V gene has CDR1 SGHTA and CDR2 FQGNSA. CDR3 loop: CASSLDPLPSVQYF. CDR3 nucleotides: TGTGCCAGCAGCTTAGATCCATTGCCCTCTGTTCAGTACTTC.

This clonotype was seen many times. V and J are TRBV20-1 and TRBJ2-7; weak D call: TRBD2 (6 bases). The CDR3 contains 15 residues. Per the germline V gene, CDR1 is DFQATT and CDR2 is SNEGSKA (reference sequence). Trimming took 0 bases from V and 2 from J, leaving 14 bases between them. CDR3 nucleotide sequence: TGCAGTGCTAGAGATGGTGGCGGGGCGACCTACGAGCAGTACGTC. Its protein is CSARDGGGATYEQYV.

This clonotype was counted only a few times. CDR3 coding DNA: TGTGCCAGCAGATCTAGCGGGGGCGGCTATGAGCAGTTCTTC. It encodes CASRSSGGGYEQFF. V usage is TRBV12-3 or TRBV12-4 and J usage is TRBJ2-1; 10 positions match TRBD2. V lost 6 bases, J lost 8 bases, and 7 bases stayed unmatched. The CDR3 has 14 residues.

In its sample, this clonotype was seen many times. This chain connects TRBV5-1 to TRBJ2-1; 11 bases are a match to TRBD2. This CDR3 spans 16 amino acids. After removal of 2 bases from V and 7 bases from J, the junction contained 8 bases not matched to a gene. The germline CDR1 and CDR2 sequences are SGHRS and YFSETQ. CDR3 loop: CASSLNSGGAENEQFF. The CDR3 DNA reads TGCGCCAGCAGCTTAAATAGCGGGGGGGCTGAAAATGAGCAGTTCTTC.

This clonotype was recorded many times. CDR3 sequence: CASSVRVANQPQHF. The CDR3 DNA reads TGTGCCAGCTCCGTTCGGGTAGCCAATCAGCCCCAGCATTTT. The chain employs TRBV28 and TRBJ1-5; D remains unclear. The CDR3 totals 14 residues. The germline gives CDR1 MDHEN, CDR2 SYDVKM. Trimming removed 8 bases at V and 3 bases at J, with 14 bases between.

This clonotype has a count of ten or more. The chain carries TRBV5-1 and TRBJ2-7; possible D gene TRBD1, 6 bases. From germline, CDR1 is SGHRS and CDR2 YFSETQ. Trimming shortened V by 0 bases and J by 7 bases, and 14 bases separated the two germline ends. The CDR3 runs to 14 residues. CDR3 DNA sequence: TGCGCCAGCAGCTTGGGGGGACACACGGGGGAGCAGTACTTC. This sequence encodes CASSLGGHTGEQYF.

This clonotype was recorded at least ten times. The chain joins TRBV2 to TRBJ1-2; no clear D gene. The V and J ends lost 5 bases and 6 bases respectively, with 10 bases between them. The CDR3 has 12 amino acids. Per the germline V gene, CDR1 is SNHLY and CDR2 is FYNNEI. CDR3 nucleotide sequence: TGTGCCAGCAGTTTGCGGCCTAATGGCTACACCTTC. Residues: CASSLRPNGYTF. Based on the CDR3 plus reference TRBV2 and TRBJ1-2, the full variable domain is EPEVTQTPSHQVTQMGQEVILRCVPISNHLYFYWYRQILGQKVEFLVSFYNNEISEKSEIFDDQFSVERPDGSNFTLKIRSTKLEDSAMYFCASSLRPNGYTFGSGTRLTVV.

This clonotype was observed many times. The chain has TRBV27 and TRBJ2-2, with 8 positions matching TRBD1. Germline lookup yields CDR1 MNHEY and CDR2 SMNVEV (reference sequence). V dropped 1 base and J dropped 5; count of bases not matched to a gene: 6. This CDR3 has 16 residues. The CDR3 DNA reads as TGTGCCAGCAGTTTATGGCAGGGGGCCCGGACCGGGGAGCTGTTTTTT. Amino acids: CASSLWQGARTGELFF.

The chain couples TRBV5-1 to TRBJ2-7; TRBD1 might be the D (6 bases). The CDR3 is made up of 18 amino acids. V shed 4 bases and J shed 3 bases, with 26 bases lying between them. CDR1 SGHRS and CDR2 YFSETQ come from the germline V gene. CDR3 coding DNA: TGCGCCAGCAGCCCACGCCAGGACAGCTCAAAACGAGGCTACGAGCAGTACTTC. Amino acid sequence: CASSPRQDSSKRGYEQYF.

In its sample, this clonotype was seen a few times. DNA of the CDR3: TGTGCCAGCAGCTCCTTAGCGGCCTTGACAGATACGCAGTATTTT. Protein sequence: CASSSLAALTDTQYF. The chain employs TRBV7-9 and TRBJ2-3, with D possibly TRBD2 on 6 matching bases. Germline CDR1 is SEHNR and CDR2 is FQNEAQ (reference sequence). V was clipped by 4 bases and J by 3 bases, with 14 bases between them. The CDR3 loop spans 15 amino acids.

At least ten counts were recorded for this clonotype. The chain couples TRBV11-2 to TRBJ1-4; D possibly corresponds to TRBD1 (5 bases). CDR3 length: 15 amino acids. Germline V gene data show CDR1 as SGHAT and CDR2 as FQNNGV. Trimming took off 3 bases at V and 8 bases at J, with 16 bases between the two ends. CDR3 bases: TGTGCCAGCAGCTTCGGGCAGGGTATTAGGGAAAAACTGTTTTTT. Translated: CASSFGQGIREKLFF.

In its sample, this clonotype was seen a few times. This chain joins TRBV10-1 and TRBJ2-7; D remains ambiguous. CDR3 length: 10 residues. Germline V lookup: CDR1 WNHNN, CDR2 SYGVQD (reference sequence). As DNA, the CDR3 is TGCGCGGGATCCCTCCACGAGCAGTACTTC. Its protein product is CAGSLHEQYF.

This clonotype was recorded at least ten times. The CDR3 coding sequence is TGTGCCACCAGTGAGGTCAACAGTAACAATGAGCAGTTCTTC. It yields the protein CATSEVNSNNEQFF. V gene TRBV24-1 combines with J gene TRBJ2-1, with unresolved D. This CDR3 has 14 residues. Deletions cut 4 bases from V and 5 bases from J, with 11 bases between. Per germline, CDR1 KGHDR and CDR2 SFDVKD.

This clonotype was counted ten times or more. The V call is TRBV15, the J call TRBJ2-5; D might be TRBD2 (5 bases). Germline V CDR1 and CDR2: LNHNV, YYDKDF (reference sequence). Trimming stripped 0 bases from V and 4 bases from J, with 12 bases between. This CDR3 spans 15 amino acids. CDR3: CATSRDRGLGETQYF. CDR3 coding DNA: TGTGCCACCAGCAGAGATCGGGGTCTCGGAGAGACCCAGTACTTC.

Ten or more counts support this clonotype. The V gene is TRBV5-1, the J gene TRBJ2-1, with TRBD1 matching 7 bases. This CDR3 has 16 residues. CDR1 is SGHRS, CDR2 YFSETQ, per germline. After removal of 0 bases from V and 4 bases from J, the junction contained 7 bases not matched to a gene. CDR3 loop: CASSLGPGQRYNEQFF. The CDR3, as DNA: TGCGCCAGCAGCTTGGGTCCGGGACAGAGATACAATGAGCAGTTCTTC.

This clonotype appeared many times. The V call is TRBV5-5, the J call TRBJ1-1; D gene ambiguous. Germline loops: CDR1 SGHKS, CDR2 YYEKEE (reference sequence). V was trimmed by 6 bases and J by 3 bases, leaving 15 bases between them. The length of the CDR3 is 14 residues. In nucleotides, the CDR3 is TGTGCCAGCAAGCTTGTTGGAAGGGACACTGAAGCTTTCTTT. Amino acid sequence: CASKLVGRDTEAFF.

There are a few counts of this clonotype. A junction boundary mismatches the germline segment, possibly from a read error. This chain joins TRBV6-6 and TRBJ1-5; D is uncertain. The germline V gene encodes CDR1 MNHNY and CDR2 SVGAGI (reference sequence). The CDR3 has 12 amino acids. Written as DNA, the CDR3 is TGTGCCAGCACTTACGTGGGAGGGCCCCAGCATTTT. The encoded protein is CASTYVGGPQHF.

This clonotype was seen many times. The chain couples TRBV20-1 to TRBJ1-3; unclear D gene. The CDR3 covers 15 residues. Germline loops: CDR1 DFQATT, CDR2 SNEGSKA (reference sequence). Trimming left V 5 bases short and J 0 bases short, with 14 bases between. CDR3 DNA: TGCAGTGCTGGCCATGGCGGGAGCTCTGGAAACACCATATATTTT. Encoded protein: CSAGHGGSSGNTIYF.

This clonotype was counted ten times or more. The chain couples TRBV7-2 to TRBJ1-3; 7 bases agree with TRBD1. CDR3 length: 15 amino acids. Unmatched junction bases numbered 4, after V lost 5 bases and J lost 0 bases. Germline V gene lookup returns CDR1 SGHTA and CDR2 FQGNSA. CDR3 coding DNA: TGTGCCAGCAGCGTAACAGGGGTCTCTGGAAACACCATATATTTT. This codes for CASSVTGVSGNTIYF.

The table lists this clonotype with many counts. The junction shows a germline mismatch at one end, possibly a read error. CDR3 sequence (DNA): TGCAGTGCTAGTCATTGGACAGCTAACAATGGCTACACCTTC. This gives the protein CSASHWTANNGYTF. This rearrangement joins TRBV20-1 to TRBJ1-2; D might be TRBD1 (6 bases). This CDR3 comprises 14 residues. The germline V gene has CDR1 DFQATT and CDR2 SNEGSKA (reference sequence).

This clonotype was seen repeatedly, ten times or more. The chain has TRBV20-1 and TRBJ2-5; D gene uncertain. V shed 5 bases and J shed 0 bases, with 13 bases lying between them. Germline CDR1 DFQATT, CDR2 SNEGSKA (reference sequence). This CDR3 has 14 amino acids. The CDR3 coding sequence is TGCAGTGCTTACCTGGACGCATACCAAGAGACCCAGTACTTC. It specifies CSAYLDAYQETQYF.

This clonotype was recorded many times. The V call is TRBV10-3, the J call TRBJ1-1, with a weak D call TRBD1 (5 bases). In germline, CDR1 is ENHRY, CDR2 SYGVKD. CDR3 length: 13 amino acids. Deletions cut 2 bases from V and 4 bases from J, with 8 bases between. The CDR3 reads CAISERTSTEAFF. DNA for the CDR3: TGTGCCATCAGTGAGCGGACATCCACTGAAGCTTTCTTT.

This clonotype was counted ten times or more. The chain joins TRBV5-1 to TRBJ1-2, with TRBD1 identical over 7 bases. Germline loops: CDR1 SGHRS, CDR2 YFSETQ. Trimming at V came to 1 base and at J to 9 bases, leaving 9 bases not matched to a gene. CDR3 length: 14 amino acids. The CDR3 here is CASSLPQGLDSYTF. The CDR3, as DNA: TGCGCCAGCAGCTTGCCACAGGGGCTCGACAGCTACACCTTC.

In this sample, this clonotype turned up many times. The chain's CDR3 is CASSFEREADEQFF. The CDR3 DNA is TGTGCCAGCAGTTTTGAGCGGGAGGCGGATGAGCAGTTCTTC. The rearrangement joins TRBV12-3 or TRBV12-4 to TRBJ2-1, with TRBD2 matching over 9 bases. V lost 3 bases to trimming and J lost 8 bases; unmatched junction nucleotides: 5. The CDR3 sequence is 14 residues long.